This TCR beta chain was documented in a study of cytomegalovirus exposure and HLA in healthy donors. At the level of the study: The roughly 110 validation repertoires were reported in a later analysis to have been generated on the same platform as the 500 to 700 first-cohort repertoires.

TCRdb's table, derived via immunoSEQ multiplex PCR, lists solely in-frame clones and lacks some. The table records approximately 120,000 clones, nearly 90% of them present only once. For this clone: Antigen unknown.

General study findings and limits: The study labeled 170 or so TCR beta chains cytomegalovirus-associated.

Donors were drawn from the approximately 120-subject validation cohort, separate from the approximately 670-subject first cohort. The V gene's germline CDR1 is LNHDA and CDR2 SQIVND (reference sequence). The CDR3 is 16 residues long. With 4 bases removed from V and 1 base from J, the gap between germline ends came to 16 bases. The V and J genes are TRBV19 and TRBJ2-5; weak D call: TRBD1 (6 bases). Sequences were obtained from PBMCs. This TCR was sampled from a woman aged 18-35 years in good health and CMV-seronegative. CDR3: CASSTGTNLGQETQYF. For the CDR3, the DNA is TGTGCCAGTAGTACTGGGACAAATCTTGGCCAAGAGACCCAGTACTTC.